The clone carrying this T cell receptor beta chain was observed a single time. Its antigen is not known. Germline is not matched at one junction end, which may reflect a read error. The data originate from a study of cytomegalovirus exposure and HLA in healthy donors. Study as a whole: Findings of an earlier analysis included more than 90 million unique TCR beta sequences from 170 million or so T cells. Most donors, roughly 84% of 398 genotyped, fell in the Caucasian-associated ancestry cluster.

The donors gave bone marrow, and they were healthy. PCR employed 60 Vbeta and 13 Jbeta primers. Clones were sequenced by immunoSEQ multiplex PCR, and TCRdb holds only the in-frame ones, with some missing. The sample has some 130,000 clones, around four fifths seen once. Germline V gives CDR1 SNHLY, CDR2 FYNNEI. The CDR3 runs 13 residues. Study findings and constraints: Later work associated around 18,000 TCR beta sequences with HLA alleles at 0.05 false discovery rate.

Specimen: PBMCs. The TCR was taken from a male donor in good health and CMV-seropositive. The rearrangement joins TRBV2 to TRBJ2-6, with a possible D match to TRBD1 (5 bases). In DNA form, the CDR3 reads TGTGCCAGCAGTGGGTCTGGGGCCAACGGCCTGACTTTC. Protein product: CASSGSGANGLTF.